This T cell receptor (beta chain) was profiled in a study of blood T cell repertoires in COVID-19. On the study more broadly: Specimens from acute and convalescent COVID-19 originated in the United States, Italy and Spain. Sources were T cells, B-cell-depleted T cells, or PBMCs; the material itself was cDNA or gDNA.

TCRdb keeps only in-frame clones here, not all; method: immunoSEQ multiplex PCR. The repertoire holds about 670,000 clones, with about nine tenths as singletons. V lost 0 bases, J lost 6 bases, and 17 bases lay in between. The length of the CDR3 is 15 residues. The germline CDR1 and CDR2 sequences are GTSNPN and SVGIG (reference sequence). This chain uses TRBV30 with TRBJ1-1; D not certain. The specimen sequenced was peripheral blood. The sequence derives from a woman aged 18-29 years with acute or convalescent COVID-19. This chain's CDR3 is CAWSVLPGFRAEAFF. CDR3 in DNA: TGTGCCTGGAGTGTACTGCCGGGTTTCAGAGCTGAAGCTTTCTTT.